Listed below are T cell receptor beta chains from one sample, sequenced in a study of technical replicates of blood from several donors. TCRdb's table, derived via immunoSEQ multiplex PCR, lists solely in-frame clones and lacks some. The profile shows about 79,000 clones, 90% to 95% of them singletons. Sequenced: T cells isolated from PBMCs. These receptors were taken from a human donor in good health. Each CDR3 is given with its conserved first and last residue. The D gene is left open where the match is weak. Clone size, where shown, is once, few, many, or a class for clones that have expanded.

d_call: -; clone_size: -; j_call: TRBJ2-3; v_call: TRBV11-3; cdr3_aa: CASSFETRAHHTQYF; cdr3_nt: TGTGCCAGCAGCTTTGAGACTAGGGCTCACCATACGCAGTATTTT
d_call: -; clone_size: -; j_call: TRBJ2-3; v_call: TRBV12-5; cdr3_aa: CASGLTPLGGYF; cdr3_nt: TGTGCTAGTGGTTTGACACCCCTCGGGGGGTATTTT
d_call: -; clone_size: -; j_call: TRBJ1-5; v_call: TRBV5-6; cdr3_aa: CASSLYTGNQPQHF; cdr3_nt: TGTGCCAGCAGCTTGTACACAGGCAATCAGCCCCAGCATTTT
d_call: -; clone_size: -; j_call: TRBJ1-1; v_call: TRBV4-1; cdr3_aa: CASSQGGGGTLMNTEAFF; cdr3_nt: TGCGCCAGCAGCCAAGGCGGGGGGGGGACCCTAATGAACACTGAAGCTTTCTTT
d_call: -; clone_size: -; j_call: TRBJ1-1; v_call: TRBV13; cdr3_aa: CASSRNTEAFF; cdr3_nt: TGTGCCAGCAGCCGGAACACTGAAGCTTTCTTT
d_call: -; clone_size: -; j_call: TRBJ1-5; v_call: TRBV15; cdr3_aa: CATSRVTGREPQHF; cdr3_nt: TGTGCCACCAGCAGAGTTACAGGAAGGGAGCCCCAGCATTTT
d_call: -; clone_size: -; j_call: TRBJ1-4; v_call: TRBV5-6; cdr3_aa: CASSSTREAHNEKLFF; cdr3_nt: TGTGCCAGCAGCTCCACCAGGGAGGCCCATAATGAAAAACTGTTTTTT
d_call: TRBD1; clone_size: once; j_call: TRBJ1-1; v_call: TRBV7-9; cdr3_aa: CASSLGRQGGTEAFF; cdr3_nt: TGTGCCAGCAGCTTAGGTAGACAGGGCGGGACTGAAGCTTTCTTT
d_call: -; clone_size: -; j_call: TRBJ1-5; v_call: TRBV2; cdr3_aa: CASSVEGLNNQPQHF; cdr3_nt: TGTGCCAGCAGTGTCGAGGGATTAAACAATCAGCCCCAGCATTTT
d_call: -; clone_size: -; j_call: TRBJ2-2; v_call: TRBV6-4; cdr3_aa: CASSKPRYTGQETGELFF; cdr3_nt: TGTGCCAGCAGTAAGCCCCGGTACACAGGGCAAGAGACCGGGGAGCTGTTTTTT
d_call: -; clone_size: -; j_call: TRBJ1-5; v_call: TRBV19; cdr3_aa: CASSIRDLSQPQHF; cdr3_nt: TGTGCCAGTAGTATACGGGATTTGAGTCAGCCCCAGCATTTT
d_call: -; clone_size: -; j_call: TRBJ1-5; v_call: TRBV7-2; cdr3_aa: CASSLDVRQPQHF; cdr3_nt: TGTGCCAGCAGCTTAGATGTGCGGCAGCCCCAGCATTTT
d_call: TRBD1; clone_size: -; j_call: TRBJ2-7; v_call: TRBV4-1; cdr3_aa: CASSQGDREVDEQYF; cdr3_nt: TGCGCCAGCAGCCAAGGGGACAGGGAAGTTGACGAGCAGTACTTC
d_call: -; clone_size: -; j_call: TRBJ2-5; v_call: TRBV6-5; cdr3_aa: CASSYRGGETQYF; cdr3_nt: TGTGCCAGCAGTTATAGAGGGGGAGAGACCCAGTACTTC
d_call: -; clone_size: -; j_call: TRBJ1-1; v_call: TRBV29-1; cdr3_aa: CSVVRVNTEAFF; cdr3_nt: TGCAGCGTTGTTCGGGTGAACACTGAAGCTTTCTTT
d_call: -; clone_size: -; j_call: TRBJ1-1; v_call: TRBV5-1; cdr3_aa: CASRQGRGDPARAFF; cdr3_nt: TGCGCCAGCAGACAAGGTCGGGGGGACCCTGCGCGAGCTTTCTTT
d_call: -; clone_size: -; j_call: TRBJ1-1; v_call: TRBV11-1; cdr3_aa: CASSFPGELGTEAFF; cdr3_nt: TGTGCCAGCAGCTTTCCAGGGGAGTTGGGGACTGAAGCTTTCTTT
d_call: TRBD1; clone_size: -; j_call: TRBJ2-2; v_call: TRBV27; cdr3_aa: CASGNTPTGGLTGELFF; cdr3_nt: TGTGCCAGCGGAAACACGCCGACAGGGGGCTTAACCGGGGAGCTGTTTTTT
d_call: -; clone_size: -; j_call: TRBJ2-1; v_call: TRBV21-1; cdr3_aa: CASSKLVWSSYNEQFF; cdr3_nt: TGTGCCAGCAGCAAATTGGTGTGGAGCTCCTACAATGAGCAGTTCTTC
d_call: -; clone_size: -; j_call: TRBJ2-2; v_call: TRBV5-1; cdr3_aa: CASSFSYDTGELFF; cdr3_nt: TGCGCCAGCAGCTTCTCCTACGACACCGGGGAGCTGTTTTTT
d_call: -; clone_size: -; j_call: TRBJ2-2; v_call: TRBV19; cdr3_aa: CASSTLSGELFF; cdr3_nt: TGTGCCAGTAGTACCCTCTCCGGGGAGCTGTTTTTT
d_call: TRBD1; clone_size: -; j_call: TRBJ2-4; v_call: TRBV9; cdr3_aa: CASSVGGTGGDIQYF; cdr3_nt: TGTGCCAGCAGCGTAGGTGGGACAGGGGGGGACATTCAGTACTTC
d_call: -; clone_size: -; j_call: TRBJ2-5; v_call: TRBV7-9; cdr3_aa: CASSLGLLRETQYF; cdr3_nt: TGTGCCAGCAGCTTAGGACTATTAAGGGAGACCCAGTACTTC
d_call: TRBD1; clone_size: once; j_call: TRBJ1-3; v_call: TRBV6-5; cdr3_aa: CASRGQGTGNTIYF; cdr3_nt: TGTGCCAGCAGAGGACAGGGCACAGGAAACACCATATATTTT
d_call: TRBD1; clone_size: -; j_call: TRBJ1-2; v_call: TRBV5-1; cdr3_aa: CASSLAGQGAYGYTF; cdr3_nt: TGCGCCAGCAGCTTGGCCGGACAGGGAGCCTATGGCTACACCTTC
d_call: -; clone_size: once; j_call: TRBJ1-2; v_call: TRBV6-1; cdr3_aa: CASSWGDSYGYTF; cdr3_nt: TGTGCCAGCAGTTGGGGCGACAGCTATGGCTACACCTTC
d_call: TRBD1; clone_size: -; j_call: TRBJ1-1; v_call: TRBV13; cdr3_aa: CASSLTGGFLVGTEAFF; cdr3_nt: TGTGCCAGCAGCTTAACAGGGGGCTTTCTAGTAGGCACTGAAGCTTTCTTT
d_call: -; clone_size: -; j_call: TRBJ1-6; v_call: TRBV6-4; cdr3_aa: CTSSAGGSSPLHF; cdr3_nt: TGTACCAGCAGTGCAGGAGGCAGTTCACCCCTCCACTTT
d_call: -; clone_size: -; j_call: TRBJ2-5; v_call: TRBV2; cdr3_aa: CASRWRDSKEIQYF; cdr3_nt: TGTGCCAGCAGGTGGCGGGATAGTAAAGAGATCCAGTACTTC
d_call: -; clone_size: -; j_call: TRBJ2-1; v_call: TRBV29-1; cdr3_aa: CSVEADSYNEQFF; cdr3_nt: TGCAGCGTTGAGGCAGACTCCTACAATGAGCAGTTCTTC
d_call: -; clone_size: -; j_call: TRBJ1-1; v_call: TRBV23-1; cdr3_aa: CARTTDKLPGGNTEAFF; cdr3_nt: TGCGCCAGGACAACTGACAAACTTCCAGGTGGTAACACTGAAGCTTTCTTT
d_call: TRBD1; clone_size: once; j_call: TRBJ1-2; v_call: TRBV30; cdr3_aa: CACGQGSGYTF; cdr3_nt: TGTGCCTGTGGACAGGGAAGTGGCTACACCTTC
d_call: TRBD2; clone_size: -; j_call: TRBJ2-4; v_call: TRBV15; cdr3_aa: CATSRGGLAGVKVKNIQYF; cdr3_nt: TGTGCCACCAGCAGAGGGGGCCTAGCGGGAGTTAAAGTCAAAAACATTCAGTACTTC